This TCR beta chain emerged from a study of CD8 T cells in ankylosing spondylitis. For TCR beta, libraries came from quantitative 5'-RACE with molecular barcodes. TCRdb passed the 5' RACE reads through MiXCR, listing each CDR3 protein once. The repertoire holds 250,000 to 350,000 distinct CDR3 sequences, with around 20% as singletons. Whole-study findings and limits: Blood from ankylosing spondylitis patients appeared to carry a characteristic roughly 8-variant TCR beta motif. Clones tied to disease were said to be significantly enriched in matched ankylosing spondylitis synovial fluid.

The V end lost 0 bases, the J end lost 2 bases, and 15 bases lay between the germline ends. The CDR3 runs to 16 residues. CDR1 is SGHRS and CDR2 is YFSETQ in the germline V gene. As regards this clonotype: Its specificity is not known.

What was sequenced was blood, either unsorted or a sorted T cell fraction (not recorded which). This chain uses TRBV5-1 with TRBJ2-7, with a tentative D call TRBD1 (5 bases). The sequence was obtained from a female donor with ankylosing spondylitis or in good health (not recorded which). The CDR3 region has the DNA TGCGCCAGCAGCTTGGGAAGGGGTGGAACAGCCTACGAGCAGTACTTC. As protein: CASSLGRGGTAYEQYF.